This TCR beta chain came from a study of naive and memory T cell subsets. Study conclusions and caveats: Over 85% of naive TCR sequences appeared only once after error correction, unlike memory subsets.

After CD4 positive bead selection, the CD4-negative fraction gave CD8 T cells. Two oligonucleotides, mixed equimolar, formed the beta constant-region primer covering TRBC1 and TRBC2. Four rounds of PCR amplified the ligated cDNA using nested alpha and beta constant-region primers plus SP2. In TCRdb, the UMI-ligation and nested PCR reads were re-called with MiXCR into one record per CDR3 protein. The sample has over 25,000 distinct CDR3 sequences, roughly 20% seen once. Many counts were recorded for this clonotype. Its antigen is undetermined. The CDR3 runs to 16 residues. Per germline, CDR1 MNHNY and CDR2 SVGAGI (reference sequence). Trimming took 2 bases from V and 3 from J, leaving 13 bases between them.

The chain employs TRBV6-6 and TRBJ1-4; D unresolved. The specimen sequenced was effector memory CD4+ T cells from blood. Subset given: effector memory, CD45RA- CD27-. The TCR sequence derives from a human donor in good health. The CDR3 coding sequence is TGTGCCAGCAGTTACGGGGTGGGGTTGGCTAATGAAAAACTGTTTTTT. Its translation is CASSYGVGLANEKLFF.